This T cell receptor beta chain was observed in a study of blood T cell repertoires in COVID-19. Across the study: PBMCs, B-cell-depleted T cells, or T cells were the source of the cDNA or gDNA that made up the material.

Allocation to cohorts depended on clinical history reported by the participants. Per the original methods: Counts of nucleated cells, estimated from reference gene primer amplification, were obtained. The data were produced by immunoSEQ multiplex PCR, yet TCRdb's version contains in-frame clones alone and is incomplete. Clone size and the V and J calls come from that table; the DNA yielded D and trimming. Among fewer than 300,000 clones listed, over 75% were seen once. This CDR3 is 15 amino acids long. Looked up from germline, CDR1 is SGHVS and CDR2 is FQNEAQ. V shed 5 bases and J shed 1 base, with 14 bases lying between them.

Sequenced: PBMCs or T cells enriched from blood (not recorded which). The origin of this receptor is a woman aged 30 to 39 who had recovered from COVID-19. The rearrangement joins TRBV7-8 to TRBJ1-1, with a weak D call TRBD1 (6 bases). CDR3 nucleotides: TGTGCCAGCAGCCTCTCGGGAGGGGGGAACACTGAAGCTTTCTTT. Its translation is CASSLSGGGNTEAFF.